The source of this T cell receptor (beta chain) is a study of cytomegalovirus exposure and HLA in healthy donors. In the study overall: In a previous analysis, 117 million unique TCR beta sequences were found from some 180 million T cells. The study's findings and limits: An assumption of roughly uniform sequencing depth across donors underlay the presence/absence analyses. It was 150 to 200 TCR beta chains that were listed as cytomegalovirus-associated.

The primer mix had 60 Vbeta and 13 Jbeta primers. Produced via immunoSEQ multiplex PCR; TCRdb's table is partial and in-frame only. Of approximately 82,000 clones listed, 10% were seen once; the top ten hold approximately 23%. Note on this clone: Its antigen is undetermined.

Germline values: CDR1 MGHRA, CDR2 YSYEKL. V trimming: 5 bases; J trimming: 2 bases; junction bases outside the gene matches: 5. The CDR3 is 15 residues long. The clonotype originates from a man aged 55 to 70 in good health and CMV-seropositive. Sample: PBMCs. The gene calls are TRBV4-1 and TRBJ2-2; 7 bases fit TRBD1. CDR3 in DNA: TGCGCCAGCAGCTGGCAGGGGGTCAACACCGGGGAGCTGTTTTTT. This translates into CASSWQGVNTGELFF.